This TCR beta chain appears in the sequencing data of a study of glioma-infiltrating T cells after dendritic cell vaccination. The wider study: Autologous tumor lysate was loaded overnight onto monocyte-derived dendritic cells grown 6 to 7 days with IL-4 and GM-CSF.

Repertoires were generated with immunoSEQ multiplex PCR, while TCRdb's copy carries only in-frame clones and drops some. The repertoire holds under 35,000 clones, with more than 90% as singletons. The CDR3 spans 14 residues. V gave up 4 bases and J gave up 4 bases, with 11 bases separating them. Germline assignment: CDR1 MNHEY and CDR2 SVGAGI. The rearrangement joins TRBV6-5 to TRBJ1-3; D might be TRBD1 (6 bases). The clonotype comes from a human donor with glioblastoma. Material: blood, obtained before dendritic cell vaccination. This CDR3 is CASSLPGEGNTIYF. The CDR3 nucleotides are TGTGCCAGCAGTTTACCAGGGGAGGGAAACACCATATATTTT.